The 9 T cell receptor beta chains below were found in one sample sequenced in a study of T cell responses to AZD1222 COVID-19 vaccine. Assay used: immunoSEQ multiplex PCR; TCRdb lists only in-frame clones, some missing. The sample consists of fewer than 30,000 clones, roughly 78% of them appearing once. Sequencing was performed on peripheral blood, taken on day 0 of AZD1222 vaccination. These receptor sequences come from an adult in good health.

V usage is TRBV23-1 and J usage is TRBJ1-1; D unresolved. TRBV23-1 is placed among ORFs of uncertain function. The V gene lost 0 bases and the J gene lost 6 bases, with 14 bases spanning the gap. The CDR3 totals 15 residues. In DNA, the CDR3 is TGCGCCAGCAGTCAATCTGGCCCGTGGTGGGCTGAAGCTTTCTTT. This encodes CASSQSGPWWAEAFF.

DNA of the CDR3: TGCGCCAGCAGGACCAGTCTCTCCACCGCCTACGAGCAGTACTTC. Protein sequence: CASRTSLSTAYEQYF. The rearrangement links TRBV5-1 to TRBJ2-7; D not resolved. CDR1 is SGHRS, CDR2 YFSETQ, per germline. Between the trimmed V and J ends, which lost 5 bases and 2 bases, there was a span of 17 bases. This CDR3 spans 15 amino acids.

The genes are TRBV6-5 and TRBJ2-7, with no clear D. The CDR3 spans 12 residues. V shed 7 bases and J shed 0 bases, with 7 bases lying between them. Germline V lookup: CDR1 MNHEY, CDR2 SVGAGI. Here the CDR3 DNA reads TGTGCCAGCATAGGTTACTCCTACGAGCAGTACGTC. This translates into CASIGYSYEQYV.

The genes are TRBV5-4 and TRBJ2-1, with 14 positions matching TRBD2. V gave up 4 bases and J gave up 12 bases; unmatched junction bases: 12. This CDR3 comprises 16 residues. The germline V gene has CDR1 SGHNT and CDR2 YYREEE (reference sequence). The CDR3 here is CASSPKTSGRGRVQFF. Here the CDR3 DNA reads TGTGCCAGCAGCCCGAAGACTAGCGGGAGGGGTCGCGTGCAGTTCTTC. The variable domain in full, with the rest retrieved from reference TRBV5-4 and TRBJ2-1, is ETGVTQSPTHLIKTRGQQVTLRCSSQSGHNTVSWYQQALGQGPQFIFQYYREEENGRGNFPPRFSGLQFPNYSSELNVNALELDDSALYLCASSPKTSGRGRVQFFGPGTRLTVL.

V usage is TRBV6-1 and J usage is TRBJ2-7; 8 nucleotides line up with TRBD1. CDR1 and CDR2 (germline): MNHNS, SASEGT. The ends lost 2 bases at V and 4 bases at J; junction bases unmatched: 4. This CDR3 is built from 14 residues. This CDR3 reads CASSEYRGVYEQYV. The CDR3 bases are TGTGCCAGCAGTGAATACAGGGGGGTTTACGAGCAGTACGTC.

CDR3 DNA: TGTGCCTGGAGTCTGGACTATGGCTACACCTTC. It encodes CAWSLDYGYTF. V gene TRBV30 combines with J gene TRBJ1-2, with no clear D. Germline CDR1 GTSNPN, CDR2 SVGIG (reference sequence). Deletions cut 2 bases from V and 3 bases from J, with 4 bases between. CDR3 length: 11 residues.

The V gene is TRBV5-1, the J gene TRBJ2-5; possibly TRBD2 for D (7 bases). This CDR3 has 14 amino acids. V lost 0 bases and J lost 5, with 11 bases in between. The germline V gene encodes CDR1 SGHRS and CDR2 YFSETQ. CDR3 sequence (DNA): TGCGCCAGCAGCTTGGCGGCGGGGGCGGAGACCCAGTACTTC. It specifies CASSLAAGAETQYF.

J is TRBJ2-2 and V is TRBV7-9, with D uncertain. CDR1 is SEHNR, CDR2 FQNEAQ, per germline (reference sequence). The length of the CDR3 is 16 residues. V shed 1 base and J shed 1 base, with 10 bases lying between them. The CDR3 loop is CASSLGTRGNTGELFF. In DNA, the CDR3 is TGTGCCAGCAGCTTAGGTACCCGAGGGAACACCGGGGAGCTGTTTTTT.

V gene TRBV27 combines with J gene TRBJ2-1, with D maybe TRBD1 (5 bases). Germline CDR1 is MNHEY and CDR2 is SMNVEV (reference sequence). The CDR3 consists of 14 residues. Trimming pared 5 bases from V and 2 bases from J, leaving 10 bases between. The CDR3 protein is CASSRQTTYNEQFF. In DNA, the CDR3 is TGTGCCAGCAGTCGACAGACGACCTACAATGAGCAGTTCTTC.